The 20 T cell receptor beta chains reported below all come from one sample, sequenced in a study of T-cell memory formation after mild COVID-19. Via MiXCR, TCRdb re-called the 5' RACE reads, giving one row per CDR3 protein. The sample lists roughly 400,000 distinct CDR3 sequences; roughly 15% were seen once. Source material: PBMCs or a T cell subset sorted from them (not recorded which). The receptors shown here come from a man aged 18 to 29 who had mild COVID-19 (a few samples of this study predate the infection). Cell type and time point are not known.

The genes are TRBV7-2 and TRBJ2-5; TRBD2 might be the D (5 bases). Germline values: CDR1 SGHTA, CDR2 FQGNSA. V lost 5 bases, J lost 5 bases, and 15 bases lay in between. This CDR3 is 14 amino acids long. CDR3 nucleotides: TGTGCCAGCAGCGAGGAGCCTAGCCGGGAGACCCAGTACTTC. It yields the protein CASSEEPSRETQYF.

This rearrangement joins TRBV3-1 to TRBJ2-1, with a tentative D call TRBD2 (5 bases). Germline V gives CDR1 LGHDT, CDR2 YNNKEL (reference sequence). The CDR3 is made up of 13 amino acids. Trimming took 4 bases from V and 8 from J, leaving 12 bases between them. In DNA form, the CDR3 reads TGTGCCAGCAGCCTTAGGGTGCGGGATGAGCAGTTCTTC. This codes for CASSLRVRDEQFF.

In this sample, this clonotype turned up a few times. DNA of the CDR3: TGTGCCACCAGTGCTGGGGGGGCCTGGAACACTGAAGCTTTCTTT. This sequence encodes CATSAGGAWNTEAFF. The V and J genes are TRBV24-1 and TRBJ1-1; the D gene is possibly TRBD1 (6 bases). The CDR3 has 15 amino acids. V was trimmed by 5 bases and J by 1 base, leaving 13 bases between them. The V gene's germline CDR1 is KGHDR and CDR2 SFDVKD.

This clonotype occurred many times. The CDR3 loop reads CASSPEAVTSPHGYTF. The CDR3 nucleotides are TGCGCCAGCAGCCCCGAGGCCGTGACCAGCCCCCATGGCTACACCTTC. The V gene is TRBV5-1, the J gene TRBJ1-2; D unresolved. In germline, CDR1 is SGHRS, CDR2 YFSETQ. This CDR3 contains 16 residues. The V end lost 4 bases, the J end lost 6 bases, and 22 bases lay between the germline ends. The whole variable domain, remainder taken from reference TRBV5-1 and TRBJ1-2, is KAGVTQTPRYLIKTRGQQVTLSCSPISGHRSVSWYQQTPGQGLQFLFEYFSETQRNKGNFPGRFSGRQFSNSRSEMNVSTLELGDSALYLCASSPEAVTSPHGYTFGSGTRLTVV.

The rearrangement links TRBV12-3 or TRBV12-4 to TRBJ1-5, with D perhaps matching TRBD1 (6 bases). Trimming removed 7 bases at V and 5 bases at J, with 9 bases between. The CDR3 is 12 residues long. The CDR3 sequence: CASKQGHQPQHF. The DNA for the CDR3 is TGTGCCAGCAAACAGGGCCATCAGCCCCAGCATTTT.

The chain is built from TRBV7-8 and TRBJ2-7, with D possibly being TRBD1 or TRBD2 (5 bases each). From germline, CDR1 is SGHVS and CDR2 FQNEAQ. V was pared by 5 bases and J by 6 bases, with 11 bases between. The CDR3 has 12 amino acids. CDR3 region: CASSPPGGEQYV. CDR3 DNA sequence: TGTGCCAGCAGCCCCCCTGGGGGCGAGCAGTACGTC.

The V gene is TRBV11-2, the J gene TRBJ2-3; D is possibly TRBD1 or TRBD2 (5 bases each). Germline values: CDR1 SGHAT, CDR2 FQNNGV. The V end lost 5 bases, the J end lost 5 bases, and 11 bases lay between the germline ends. This CDR3 spans 13 amino acids. The DNA of the CDR3 is TGTGCCAGCAGCCCGGGGCTCAGAGATACGCAGTATTTT. This sequence encodes CASSPGLRDTQYF.

With regard to this clonotype: Its ends do not fully match the called genes, so a read error is possible. The chain is built from TRBV7-9 and TRBJ1-1; no definite D call. CDR1 and CDR2 from the germline V gene are SEHNR and FQNEAQ (reference sequence). The CDR3 runs to 15 residues. CDR3: CASSPRTASFTEALF. The CDR3 coding sequence is TGTGCCAGCAGCCCGCGAACAGCTTCCTTCACTGAAGCTTTATTT.

This clonotype has only a few counts. This rearrangement joins TRBV7-6 to TRBJ2-7; D is possibly TRBD1 (5 bases). Looked up from germline, CDR1 is SGHVS and CDR2 is FNYEAQ. V dropped 3 bases and J dropped 7 bases, with 19 bases sitting between them. The CDR3 is made up of 15 amino acids. The CDR3 reads CASSFSSQGKGEQYF. The CDR3 DNA follows: TGTGCCAGCAGCTTTTCGTCTCAGGGTAAAGGGGAGCAGTACTTC.

This clonotype was detected only a few times. V usage is TRBV11-2 and J usage is TRBJ2-1; D is ambiguous. This CDR3 comprises 11 residues. V lost 5 bases to trimming and J lost 7 bases, with 6 bases between them. The germline V gene encodes CDR1 SGHAT and CDR2 FQNNGV. This chain's CDR3 is CASSIGNEQFF. DNA of the CDR3: TGTGCCAGCAGCATAGGGAATGAGCAGTTCTTC.

J is TRBJ2-3 and V is TRBV7-6; 8 bases are a match to TRBD2. Per germline, CDR1 SGHVS and CDR2 FNYEAQ. V was pared by 4 bases and J by 1 base, with 10 bases of the junction left unmatched. This CDR3 region has 17 residues. The CDR3 nucleotides are TGTGCCAGCAGCTCTCTACCGAATAGCGGGGGCACAGATACGCAGTATTTT. Its protein product is CASSSLPNSGGTDTQYF. The whole variable domain, remainder taken from reference TRBV7-6 and TRBJ2-3, is GAGVSQSPRYKVTKRGQDVALRCDPISGHVSLYWYRQALGQGPEFLTYFNYEAQQDKSGLPNDRFSAERPEGSISTLTIQRTEQRDSAMYRCASSSLPNSGGTDTQYFGPGTRLTVL.

This clonotype showed up just a few times. This chain connects TRBV7-2 to TRBJ2-5; 8 positions agree with TRBD1. Losses at the gene ends were 5 bases for V and 3 bases for J; bases not matched to a gene: 5. The CDR3 covers 14 residues. Germline CDR1 reads SGHTA; CDR2 reads FQGNSA. Written as DNA, the CDR3 is TGTGCCAGCAGCCGTGACAGGGGTGAAGAGACCCAGTACTTC. Amino acids: CASSRDRGEETQYF.

Ten or more counts support this clonotype. The chain recombines TRBV6-5 with TRBJ1-1; D unresolved. The CDR3 totals 13 residues. Per germline, CDR1 MNHEY and CDR2 SVGAGI. V was clipped by 8 bases and J by 0 bases, with 10 bases between them. DNA for the CDR3: TGTGCCAGCGGTTTTCGCATGAACACTGAAGCTTTCTTT. Protein: CASGFRMNTEAFF.

This clonotype was seen at least ten times. V gene TRBV11-1 combines with J gene TRBJ2-2; D ambiguous. The length of the CDR3 is 11 residues. From germline, CDR1 is SGHAT and CDR2 FQDESV (reference sequence). The V end lost 3 bases, the J end lost 7 bases, and 3 bases lay between the germline ends. CDR3 protein: CASSLNGELFF. The CDR3 bases are TGTGCCAGCAGCTTGAACGGGGAGCTGTTTTTT.

This chain connects TRBV20-1 to TRBJ2-5; D possibly uses TRBD1 or TRBD2 (6 bases each). CDR1 and CDR2 from the germline V gene are DFQATT and SNEGSKA (reference sequence). CDR3 length: 14 residues. Trimming took off 6 bases at V and 8 bases at J, with 22 bases between the two ends. The CDR3 spells CSAKEGGLVETQYF. The CDR3 DNA is TGCAGTGCGAAGGAGGGGGGCTTGGTAGAAACCCAGTACTTC.

This chain links TRBV12-3 or TRBV12-4 with TRBJ2-7; 7 bases are a match to TRBD1. The CDR3 spans 14 residues. V shed 6 bases, J shed 0 bases, and the junction held 5 bases outside the gene matches. CDR3 residues: CASRRDRSSYEQYF. CDR3 nucleotide sequence: TGTGCCAGCAGACGGGACAGAAGCTCCTACGAGCAGTACTTC.

The chain is built from TRBV28 and TRBJ1-5, with D possibly matching TRBD1 (5 bases). This CDR3 has 13 residues. Germline V lookup: CDR1 MDHEN, CDR2 SYDVKM. V shed 6 bases and J shed 3 bases, with 9 bases lying between them. The CDR3 nucleotides are TGTGCCAGCAGGGGGGGGAACAATCAGCCCCAGCATTTT. Its protein product is CASRGGNNQPQHF.

The chain joins TRBV12-3 or TRBV12-4 to TRBJ2-2; no reliable D call. Trimming removed 5 bases from V and 4 bases from J, with 8 bases in between. The length of the CDR3 is 13 residues. The CDR3, as DNA: TGTGCCAGCAGTCCCCCTAGCACCGGGGAGCTGTTTTTT. Protein: CASSPPSTGELFF.

This clonotype has more than one count but fewer than ten. The chain couples TRBV12-3 or TRBV12-4 to TRBJ2-2; maybe TRBD2 (5 bases). There are 16 residues in the CDR3. The V and J ends lost 6 bases and 7 bases respectively, with 21 bases between them. CDR3 bases: TGTGCCAGCAGCCAAGCCCCCATGGATGCGGGCGGGGAGCTGTTTTTT. Encoded protein: CASSQAPMDAGGELFF.

The rearrangement joins TRBV11-2 to TRBJ1-2; D is perhaps TRBD1 (6 bases). V lost 3 bases and J 7 bases, leaving 9 bases between the germline ends. Germline CDR1 is SGHAT and CDR2 is FQNNGV. CDR3 length equals 12 residues. The CDR3 bases are TGTGCCAGCAGCTTGGGGGGGGCTGGCTACACCTTC. This codes for CASSLGGAGYTF.